The clone carrying this T cell receptor (beta chain) was seen once. The data were taken from a study of blood T cell repertoires in COVID-19. The wider study: From T cells, B-cell-depleted T cells, or PBMCs came the material, which was cDNA or gDNA.

Seattle patients were enrolled during active infection and followed longitudinally. Libraries were prepared by immunoSEQ multiplex PCR; TCRdb keeps only in-frame clonotypes and omits some of them. The data show about 260,000 clones, around 87% seen once. Germline V gene data show CDR1 as SGDLS and CDR2 as YYNGEE. V was pared by 0 bases and J by 0 bases, with 8 bases between. The length of the CDR3 is 15 residues. The TCR comes from a woman aged 55-75 years with COVID-19, enrolled during active disease. Sequencing used peripheral blood. This chain links TRBV9 with TRBJ2-3, with D possibly being TRBD2 (6 bases). The CDR3, as DNA: TGTGCCAGCAGCGTAGGGAGCGGGAGCACAGATACGCAGTATTTT. It translates to CASSVGSGSTDTQYF. The full variable domain, rest sourced from reference TRBV9 and TRBJ2-3, is DSGVTQTPKHLITATGQRVTLRCSPRSGDLSVYWYQQSLDQGLQFLIQYYNGEERAKGNILERFSAQQFPDLHSELNLSSLELGDSALYFCASSVGSGSTDTQYFGPGTRLTVL.